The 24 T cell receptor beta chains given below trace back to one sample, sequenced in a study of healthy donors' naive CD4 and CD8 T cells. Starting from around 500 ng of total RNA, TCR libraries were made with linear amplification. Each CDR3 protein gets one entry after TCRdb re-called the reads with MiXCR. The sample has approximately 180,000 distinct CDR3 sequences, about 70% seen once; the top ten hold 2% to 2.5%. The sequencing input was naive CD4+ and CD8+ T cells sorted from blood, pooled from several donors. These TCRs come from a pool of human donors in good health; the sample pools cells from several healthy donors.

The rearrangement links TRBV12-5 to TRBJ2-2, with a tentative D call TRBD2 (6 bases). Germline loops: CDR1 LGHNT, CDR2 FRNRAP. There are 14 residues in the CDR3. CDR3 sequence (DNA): TGTGCCAGCAGTCCGAACGGGGGCACCGGGGAGCTGTTTTTT. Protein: CASSPNGGTGELFF.

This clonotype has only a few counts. DNA for the CDR3: TGCGCCAGCAGCTTGGTTGCTAGCGGGAACCGAGATACGCAGTATTTT. Protein sequence: CASSLVASGNRDTQYF. V gene TRBV5-1 combines with J gene TRBJ2-3, with 9 bases identical to TRBD2. From germline, CDR1 is SGHRS and CDR2 YFSETQ. The length of the CDR3 is 16 residues. J gave up 5 bases and V 0 bases, and 7 bases lay outside the gene matches.

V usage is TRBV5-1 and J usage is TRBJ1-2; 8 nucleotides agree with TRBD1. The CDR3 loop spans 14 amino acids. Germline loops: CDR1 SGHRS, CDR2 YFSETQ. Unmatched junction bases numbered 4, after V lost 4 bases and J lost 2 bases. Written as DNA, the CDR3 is TGCGCCAGCAGCAGCAGACAGGGGAACTATGGCTACACCTTC. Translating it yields CASSSRQGNYGYTF.

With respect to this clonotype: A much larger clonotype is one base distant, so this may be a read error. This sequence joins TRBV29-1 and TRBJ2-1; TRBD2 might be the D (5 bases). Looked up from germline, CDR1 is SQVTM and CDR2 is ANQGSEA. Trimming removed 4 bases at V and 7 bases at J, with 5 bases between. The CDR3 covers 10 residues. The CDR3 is CSVAGNEQFF. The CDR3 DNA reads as TGCAGCGTTGCGGGGAATGAGCAGTTCTTC.

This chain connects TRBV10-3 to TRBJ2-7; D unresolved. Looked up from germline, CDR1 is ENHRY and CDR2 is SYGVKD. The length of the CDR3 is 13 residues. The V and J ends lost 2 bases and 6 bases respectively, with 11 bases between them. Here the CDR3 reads CAISETSTAEQYF. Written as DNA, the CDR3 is TGTGCCATCAGTGAGACATCTACAGCCGAGCAGTACTTC.

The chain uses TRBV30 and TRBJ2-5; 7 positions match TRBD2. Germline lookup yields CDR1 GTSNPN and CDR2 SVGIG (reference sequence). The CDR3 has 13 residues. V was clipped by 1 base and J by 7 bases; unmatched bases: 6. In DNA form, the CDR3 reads TGTGCCTGGAGTGGGACTCAGCGGGGGACCCAGTACTTC. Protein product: CAWSGTQRGTQYF.

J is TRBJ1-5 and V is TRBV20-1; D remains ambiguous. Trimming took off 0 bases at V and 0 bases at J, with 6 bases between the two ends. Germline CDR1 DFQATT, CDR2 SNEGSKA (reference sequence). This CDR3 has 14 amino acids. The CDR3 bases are TGCAGTGCTAGAGACCCGTCTAGCAATCAGCCCCAGCATTTT. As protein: CSARDPSSNQPQHF.

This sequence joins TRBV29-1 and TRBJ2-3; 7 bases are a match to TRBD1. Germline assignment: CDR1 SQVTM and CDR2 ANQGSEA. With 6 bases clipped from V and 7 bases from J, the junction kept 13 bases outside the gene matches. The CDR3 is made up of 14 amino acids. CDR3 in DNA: TGCAGCGTACACAGGGGAGCAGAGGGCAATACGCAGTATTTT. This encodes CSVHRGAEGNTQYF.

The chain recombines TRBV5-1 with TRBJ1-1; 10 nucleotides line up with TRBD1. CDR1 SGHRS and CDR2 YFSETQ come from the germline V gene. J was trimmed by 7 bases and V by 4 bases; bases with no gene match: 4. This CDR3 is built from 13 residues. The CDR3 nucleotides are TGCGCCAGCAGCCCTGGACAGGGGGGTGAAGCTTTCTTT. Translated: CASSPGQGGEAFF.

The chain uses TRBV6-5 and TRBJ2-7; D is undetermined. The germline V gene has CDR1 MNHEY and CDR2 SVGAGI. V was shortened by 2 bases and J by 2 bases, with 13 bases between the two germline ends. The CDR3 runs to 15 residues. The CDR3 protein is CASSYQVGEAYEQYV. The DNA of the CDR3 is TGTGCCAGCAGTTACCAAGTAGGAGAGGCCTACGAGCAGTACGTC.

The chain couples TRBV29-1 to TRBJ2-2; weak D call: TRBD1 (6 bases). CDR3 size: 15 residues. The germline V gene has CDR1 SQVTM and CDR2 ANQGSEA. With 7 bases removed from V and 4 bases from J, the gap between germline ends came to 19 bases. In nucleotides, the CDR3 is TGCAGCGCCCATAACTTGGGGACACCCACCGGGGAGCTGTTTTTT. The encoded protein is CSAHNLGTPTGELFF.

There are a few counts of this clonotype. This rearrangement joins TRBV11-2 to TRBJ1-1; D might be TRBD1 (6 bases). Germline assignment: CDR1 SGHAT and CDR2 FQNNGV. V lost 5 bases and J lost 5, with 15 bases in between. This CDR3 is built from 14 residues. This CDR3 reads CASSPGGRRTEAFF. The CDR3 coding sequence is TGTGCCAGCAGCCCCGGGGGCAGACGGACTGAAGCTTTCTTT.

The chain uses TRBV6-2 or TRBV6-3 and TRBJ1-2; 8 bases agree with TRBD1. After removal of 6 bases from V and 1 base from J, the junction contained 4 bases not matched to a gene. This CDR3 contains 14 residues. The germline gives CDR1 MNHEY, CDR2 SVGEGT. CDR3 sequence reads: CASRRTGYNYGYTF. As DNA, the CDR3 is TGTGCCAGCAGGAGGACAGGGTATAACTATGGCTACACCTTC.

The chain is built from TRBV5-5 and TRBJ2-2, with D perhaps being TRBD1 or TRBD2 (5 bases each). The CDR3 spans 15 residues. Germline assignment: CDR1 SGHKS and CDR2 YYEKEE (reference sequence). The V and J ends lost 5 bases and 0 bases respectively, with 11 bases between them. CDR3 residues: CASSSGTTNTGELFF. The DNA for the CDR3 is TGTGCCAGCAGTTCCGGGACCACGAACACCGGGGAGCTGTTTTTT.

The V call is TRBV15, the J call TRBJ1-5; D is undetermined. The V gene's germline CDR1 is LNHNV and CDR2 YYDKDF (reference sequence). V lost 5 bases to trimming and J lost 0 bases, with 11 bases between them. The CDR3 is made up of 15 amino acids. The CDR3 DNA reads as TGTGCCACCAGCCGCGGGCGACCTAGCAATCAGCCCCAGCATTTT. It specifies CATSRGRPSNQPQHF.

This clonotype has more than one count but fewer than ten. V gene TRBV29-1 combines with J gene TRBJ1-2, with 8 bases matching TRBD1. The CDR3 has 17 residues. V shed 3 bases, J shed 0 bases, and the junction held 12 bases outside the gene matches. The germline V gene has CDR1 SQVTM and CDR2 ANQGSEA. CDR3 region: CSVEGMGDRRSNYGYTF. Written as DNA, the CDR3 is TGCAGCGTTGAGGGGATGGGGGACAGGCGTTCTAACTATGGCTACACCTTC.

Here the CDR3 DNA reads TGTGCCAGCAGTTACCTCAGCGGGGGGCTTTCCTACGAGCAGTACTTC. It is translated as CASSYLSGGLSYEQYF. The chain combines TRBV6-5 with TRBJ2-7, with TRBD2 identical over 9 bases. The CDR3 totals 16 residues. Germline V gene data show CDR1 as MNHEY and CDR2 as SVGAGI. After removal of 2 bases from V and 1 base from J, the junction contained 6 bases not matched to a gene.

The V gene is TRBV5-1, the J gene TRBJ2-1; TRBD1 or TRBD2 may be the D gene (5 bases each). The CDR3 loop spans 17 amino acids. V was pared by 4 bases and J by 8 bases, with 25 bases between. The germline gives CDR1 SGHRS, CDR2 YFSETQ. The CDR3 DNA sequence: TGCGCCAGCAGCCCGGGAAGGGGAATAGGCCAAGAGTATGAGCAGTTCTTC. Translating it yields CASSPGRGIGQEYEQFF.

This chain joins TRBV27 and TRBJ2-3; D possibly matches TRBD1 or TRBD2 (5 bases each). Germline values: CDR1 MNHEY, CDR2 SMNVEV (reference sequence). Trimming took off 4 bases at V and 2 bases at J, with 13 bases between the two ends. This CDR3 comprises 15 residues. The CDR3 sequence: CASSYARDHTDTQYF. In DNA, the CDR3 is TGTGCCAGCAGTTACGCACGGGACCACACAGATACGCAGTATTTT.

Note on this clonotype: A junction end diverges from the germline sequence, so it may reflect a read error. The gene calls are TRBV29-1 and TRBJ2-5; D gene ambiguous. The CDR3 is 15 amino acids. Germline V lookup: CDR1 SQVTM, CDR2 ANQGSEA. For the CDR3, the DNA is TGCAGCGCTGAAGAGGCCTGGAGCCTCCAAGAGACCCAGTACTTC. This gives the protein CSAEEAWSLQETQYF.

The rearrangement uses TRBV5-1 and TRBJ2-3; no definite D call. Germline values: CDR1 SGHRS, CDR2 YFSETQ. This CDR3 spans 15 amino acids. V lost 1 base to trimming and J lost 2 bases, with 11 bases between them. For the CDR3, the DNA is TGCGCCAGCAGCTTGCTAGGCGGAAACACAGATACGCAGTATTTT. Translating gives CASSLLGGNTDTQYF. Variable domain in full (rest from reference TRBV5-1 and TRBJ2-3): KAGVTQTPRYLIKTRGQQVTLSCSPISGHRSVSWYQQTPGQGLQFLFEYFSETQRNKGNFPGRFSGRQFSNSRSEMNVSTLELGDSALYLCASSLLGGNTDTQYFGPGTRLTVL.

CDR3 in DNA: TGCAGCGTTGCCGAGGGGGCCCCCGAGCAGTACTTC. This codes for CSVAEGAPEQYF. V usage is TRBV29-1 and J usage is TRBJ2-7; TRBD1 matches 7 bases. The length of the CDR3 is 12 residues. CDR1 and CDR2 from the germline V gene are SQVTM and ANQGSEA. Trimming removed 4 bases from V and 6 bases from J; junction bases left unmatched: 6.

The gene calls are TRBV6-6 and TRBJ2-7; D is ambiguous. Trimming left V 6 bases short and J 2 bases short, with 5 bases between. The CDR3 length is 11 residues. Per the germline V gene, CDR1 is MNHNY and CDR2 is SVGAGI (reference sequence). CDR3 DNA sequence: TGTGCCAGCAGGAAGGCCTACGAGCAGTACTTC. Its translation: CASRKAYEQYF.

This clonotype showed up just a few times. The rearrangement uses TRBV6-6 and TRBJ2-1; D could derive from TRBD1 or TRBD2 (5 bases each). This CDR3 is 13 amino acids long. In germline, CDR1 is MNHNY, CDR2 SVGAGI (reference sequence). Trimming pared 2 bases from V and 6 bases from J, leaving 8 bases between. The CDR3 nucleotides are TGTGCCAGCAGTTACGGGACGGGCAATGAGCAGTTCTTC. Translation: CASSYGTGNEQFF.